These 18 T cell receptor beta chains originate from one sample sequenced in a study of blood T cell repertoires in COVID-19. The protocol was immunoSEQ multiplex PCR, while the TCRdb copy is restricted to in-frame clones and leaves out a portion. The profile covers about 490,000 clones, with roughly 85% appearing a single time and approximately 2.9% taken by the ten largest. Specimen: peripheral blood. The receptors derive from a human donor in a cohort sampled during active COVID-19.

The chain recombines TRBV7-3 with TRBJ2-3, with D maybe TRBD1 (5 bases). CDR1 SGHTA and CDR2 FQGTGA come from the germline V gene. Trimming took off 2 bases at V and 1 base at J, with 7 bases between the two ends. The CDR3 consists of 14 residues. CDR3 loop: CASSLGAGTDTQYF. The CDR3, as DNA: TGTGCCAGCAGCTTAGGGGCGGGCACAGATACGCAGTATTTT.

The chain joins TRBV28 to TRBJ1-5; D gene uncertain. CDR1 and CDR2 (germline): MDHEN, SYDVKM. This CDR3 comprises 11 residues. Trimming removed 3 bases from V and 7 bases from J, with 4 bases in between. CDR3: CASSLEQPQHF. CDR3 sequence (DNA): TGTGCCAGCAGTTTGGAGCAGCCCCAGCATTTT.

The rearrangement joins TRBV7-3 to TRBJ1-1; the D is unclear. The CDR3 has 13 amino acids. The V gene lost 5 bases and the J gene lost 0 bases, with 7 bases spanning the gap. Germline V gives CDR1 SGHTA, CDR2 FQGTGA. CDR3 coding DNA: TGTGCCAGCAGCCCGACTTTGAACACTGAAGCTTTCTTT. This gives the protein CASSPTLNTEAFF.

This chain joins TRBV19 and TRBJ1-1; tentative D call: TRBD1 (5 bases). Trimming left V 5 bases short and J 6 bases short, with 16 bases between. This CDR3 is built from 14 residues. Germline V lookup: CDR1 LNHDA, CDR2 SQIVND (reference sequence). The CDR3 DNA sequence: TGTGCCAGTAGTTATGAAGTCCCGACAGCTGAAGCTTTCTTT. This encodes CASSYEVPTAEAFF. The full variable domain, its missing parts supplied by reference TRBV19 and TRBJ1-1, is DGGITQSPKYLFRKEGQNVTLSCEQNLNHDAMYWYRQDPGQGLRLIYYSQIVNDFQKGDIAEGYSVSREKKESFPLTVTSAQKNPTAFYLCASSYEVPTAEAFFGQGTRLTVV.

This chain uses TRBV6-5 with TRBJ2-7; D gene ambiguous. The CDR3 runs 15 residues. The germline gives CDR1 MNHEY, CDR2 SVGAGI. V lost 0 bases and J 2 bases, leaving 11 bases between the germline ends. CDR3 nucleotide sequence: TGTGCCAGCAGTTACTCTACCATGTCGGCCTACGAGCAGTACTTC. Encoded protein: CASSYSTMSAYEQYF.

The chain combines TRBV24-1 with TRBJ2-1; a weak D match, TRBD2 (6 bases). The CDR3 is made up of 14 amino acids. Germline V gene lookup returns CDR1 KGHDR and CDR2 SFDVKD. The germline V and J ends were trimmed by 3 bases and 6 bases, with 11 bases remaining between them. The chain's CDR3 is CATSDPGSGNEQFF. Written as DNA, the CDR3 is TGTGCCACCAGTGATCCCGGGAGTGGCAATGAGCAGTTCTTC.

This rearrangement joins TRBV3-1 (or the pseudogene TRBV3-2) to TRBJ2-3; 11 positions agree with TRBD2. CDR1 and CDR2 from the germline V gene are LGHDT and YNNKEL (reference sequence). V shed 5 bases and J 2 bases; nucleotides not matched to a gene: 12. The length of the CDR3 is 18 residues. The CDR3 loop is CASSGASGTSGNTDTQYF. CDR3 in DNA: TGTGCCAGCAGCGGAGCTTCCGGGACTAGCGGTAACACAGATACGCAGTATTTT.

This clone appeared once. CDR3 in amino acids: CASTTGGMPIFNQPQHF. The CDR3, as DNA: TGTGCCAGCACGACAGGGGGCATGCCCATATTCAATCAGCCCCAGCATTTT. The chain carries TRBV28 and TRBJ1-5, with 10 bases matching TRBD1. The junction had 12 bases not matched to a gene; V was cut back by 7 bases and J by 3 bases. The CDR3 totals 17 residues. CDR1 is MDHEN, CDR2 SYDVKM, per germline.

The V and J genes are TRBV7-3 and TRBJ2-2; possibly TRBD2 for D (5 bases). Deletions cut 6 bases from V and 4 bases from J, with 9 bases between. The CDR3 extends over 13 amino acids. Germline loops: CDR1 SGHTA, CDR2 FQGTGA. In DNA form, the CDR3 reads TGTGCCAGCAGTCCCGGAGGCACCGGGGAGCTGTTTTTT. This sequence encodes CASSPGGTGELFF. Variable domain in full (rest from reference TRBV7-3 and TRBJ2-2): GAGVSQTPSNKVTEKGKYVELRCDPISGHTALYWYRQSLGQGPEFLIYFQGTGAADDSGLPNDRFFAVRPEGSVSTLKIQRTERGDSAVYLCASSPGGTGELFFGEGSRLTVL.

This sequence joins TRBV30 and TRBJ2-1; 7 nucleotides line up with TRBD2. The CDR3 consists of 16 residues. Germline CDR1 GTSNPN, CDR2 SVGIG (reference sequence). V dropped 5 bases and J dropped 8; count of bases not matched to a gene: 18. CDR3 DNA sequence: TGTGCCTGGCGCAAAGGTGGGGGACTACGATACGATGAGCAGTTCTTC. It codes for CAWRKGGGLRYDEQFF.

This clone was recorded a few times. The chain carries TRBV7-6 and TRBJ1-3; 7 bases line up with TRBD1. CDR3 length equals 16 residues. Germline V gene sequence: CDR1 SGHVS, CDR2 FNYEAQ. The V and J ends lost 1 base and 0 bases, in that order; junction bases with no gene match: 3. The DNA for the CDR3 is TGTGCCAGCAGCTTAGAGACAGGGAGCTCTGGAAACACCATATATTTT. Translating it yields CASSLETGSSGNTIYF. Full variable domain (outside the CDR3, taken from reference TRBV7-6 and TRBJ1-3): GAGVSQSPRYKVTKRGQDVALRCDPISGHVSLYWYRQALGQGPEFLTYFNYEAQQDKSGLPNDRFSAERPEGSISTLTIQRTEQRDSAMYRCASSLETGSSGNTIYFGEGSWLTVV.

This chain uses TRBV6-5 with TRBJ2-1; TRBD2 matches 11 bases. The germline V gene encodes CDR1 MNHEY and CDR2 SVGAGI. The length of the CDR3 is 15 residues. V shed 5 bases, J shed 7 bases, and the junction held 7 bases outside the gene matches. The CDR3 sequence is CASSRTSGSRNEQFF. CDR3 in DNA: TGTGCCAGCAGTCGTACTAGCGGGAGTCGTAATGAGCAGTTCTTC.

This clone was counted only a few times. The chain joins TRBV27 to TRBJ1-5; D perhaps matches TRBD1 (6 bases). V was pared by 8 bases and J by 2 bases, with 25 bases between. The CDR3 consists of 18 residues. Per germline, CDR1 MNHEY and CDR2 SMNVEV (reference sequence). The CDR3 sequence is CASSRLTGITNGNQPQHF. The CDR3 DNA is TGTGCCAGCTCGCGTCTGACAGGAATCACCAATGGCAATCAGCCCCAGCATTTT.

The rearrangement links TRBV29-1 to TRBJ2-2, with TRBD2 as a possible D gene (5 bases). Germline CDR1 is SQVTM and CDR2 is ANQGSEA. The CDR3 sequence is 14 residues long. Trimming left V 3 bases short and J 1 base short, with 9 bases between. CDR3 bases: TGCAGCGTTGAGACACGGGGGAACACCGGGGAGCTGTTTTTT. It specifies CSVETRGNTGELFF.

This CDR3 is CASSARADTQYF. CDR3 nucleotide sequence: TGTGCCAGCAGCGCTCGAGCAGATACGCAGTATTTT. The chain recombines TRBV2 with TRBJ2-3; D remains ambiguous. The V gene lost 6 bases and the J gene lost 4 bases, with 8 bases spanning the gap. This CDR3 spans 12 amino acids. Germline values: CDR1 SNHLY, CDR2 FYNNEI.

V is TRBV19 and J is TRBJ2-3; TRBD1 matches 9 bases. CDR3 length: 14 residues. Germline CDR1 is LNHDA and CDR2 is SQIVND (reference sequence). The V gene end was trimmed by 8 bases and the J gene end by 5 bases; junction bases not matched to a gene: 8. The CDR3 region has the DNA TGTGCCAGTCGTGACAGGGGGGCCGGAGATACGCAGTATTTT. This gives the protein CASRDRGAGDTQYF.

The rearrangement uses TRBV19 and TRBJ1-1; D gene uncertain. V dropped 5 bases and J dropped 2 bases, with 9 bases sitting between them. CDR1 and CDR2 from the germline V gene are LNHDA and SQIVND (reference sequence). CDR3 length equals 13 residues. The CDR3 DNA is TGTGCCAGTAGTGCTACAGTAAACACTGAAGCTTTCTTT. It translates to CASSATVNTEAFF.

This chain connects TRBV7-2 to TRBJ2-1, with D unresolved. Trimming took 4 bases from V and 6 from J, leaving 16 bases between them. Germline-derived CDR1 and CDR2 are SGHTA and FQGNSA. This CDR3 spans 15 amino acids. The CDR3 loop reads CASSSALRYLNEQFF. The CDR3 coding sequence is TGTGCCAGCAGCTCCGCCTTGAGGTATCTCAATGAGCAGTTCTTC.